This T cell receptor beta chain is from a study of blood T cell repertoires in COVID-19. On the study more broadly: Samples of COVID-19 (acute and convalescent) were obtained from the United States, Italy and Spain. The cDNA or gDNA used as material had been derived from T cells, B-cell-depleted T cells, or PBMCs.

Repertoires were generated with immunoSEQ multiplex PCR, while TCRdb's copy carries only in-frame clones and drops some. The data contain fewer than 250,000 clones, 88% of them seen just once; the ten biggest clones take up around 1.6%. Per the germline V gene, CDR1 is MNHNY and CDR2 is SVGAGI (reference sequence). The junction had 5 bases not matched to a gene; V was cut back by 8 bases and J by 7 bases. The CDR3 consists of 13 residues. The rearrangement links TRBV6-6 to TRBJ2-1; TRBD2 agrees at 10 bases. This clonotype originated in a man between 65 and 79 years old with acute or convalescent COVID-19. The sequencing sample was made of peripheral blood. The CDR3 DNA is TGTGCCAGCGGGCTTAGCGGGAGGAATGAGCAGTTCTTC. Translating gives CASGLSGRNEQFF.